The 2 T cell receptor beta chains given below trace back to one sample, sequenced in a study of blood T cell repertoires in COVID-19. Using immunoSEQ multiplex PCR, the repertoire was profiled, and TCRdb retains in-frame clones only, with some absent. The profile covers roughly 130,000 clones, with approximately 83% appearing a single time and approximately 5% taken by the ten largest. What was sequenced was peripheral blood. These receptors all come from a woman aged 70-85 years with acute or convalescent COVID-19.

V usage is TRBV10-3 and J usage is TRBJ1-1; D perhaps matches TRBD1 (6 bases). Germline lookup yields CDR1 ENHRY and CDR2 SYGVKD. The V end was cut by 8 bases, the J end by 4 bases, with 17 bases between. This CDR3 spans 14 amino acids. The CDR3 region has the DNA TGTGCCATCGGTGCAGCGGGGGCGGGCACTGAAGCTTTCTTT. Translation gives CAIGAAGAGTEAFF.

CDR3 region: CASSIPRDSKYTEAFF. In nucleotides, the CDR3 is TGTGCCAGTAGCATCCCCCGGGACAGCAAATACACTGAAGCTTTCTTT. This sequence joins TRBV19 and TRBJ1-1, with TRBD1 matching 7 bases. CDR1 is LNHDA and CDR2 is SQIVND in the germline V gene (reference sequence). The CDR3 covers 16 residues. With 6 bases clipped from V and 3 bases from J, the junction kept 13 bases outside the gene matches.